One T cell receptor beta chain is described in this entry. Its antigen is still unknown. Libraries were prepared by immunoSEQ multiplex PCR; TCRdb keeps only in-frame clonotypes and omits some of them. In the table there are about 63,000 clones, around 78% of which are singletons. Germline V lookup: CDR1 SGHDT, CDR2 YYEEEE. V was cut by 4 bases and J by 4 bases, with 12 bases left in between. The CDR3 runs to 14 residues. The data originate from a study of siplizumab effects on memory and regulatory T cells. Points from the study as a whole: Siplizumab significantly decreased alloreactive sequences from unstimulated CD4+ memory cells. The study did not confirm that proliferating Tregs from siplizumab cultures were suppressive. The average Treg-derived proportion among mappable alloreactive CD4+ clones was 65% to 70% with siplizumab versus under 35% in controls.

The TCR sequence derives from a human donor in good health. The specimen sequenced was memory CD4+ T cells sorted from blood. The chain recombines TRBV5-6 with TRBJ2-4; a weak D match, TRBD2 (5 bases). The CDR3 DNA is TGTGCCAGCAGCCCCCGGGGAGTTAAAAACATTCAGTACTTC. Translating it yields CASSPRGVKNIQYF. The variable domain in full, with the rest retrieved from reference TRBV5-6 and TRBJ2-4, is DAGVTQSPTHLIKTRGQQVTLRCSPKSGHDTVSWYQQALGQGPQFIFQYYEEEERQRGNFPDRFSGHQFPNYSSELNVNALLLGDSALYLCASSPRGVKNIQYFGAGTRLSVL.